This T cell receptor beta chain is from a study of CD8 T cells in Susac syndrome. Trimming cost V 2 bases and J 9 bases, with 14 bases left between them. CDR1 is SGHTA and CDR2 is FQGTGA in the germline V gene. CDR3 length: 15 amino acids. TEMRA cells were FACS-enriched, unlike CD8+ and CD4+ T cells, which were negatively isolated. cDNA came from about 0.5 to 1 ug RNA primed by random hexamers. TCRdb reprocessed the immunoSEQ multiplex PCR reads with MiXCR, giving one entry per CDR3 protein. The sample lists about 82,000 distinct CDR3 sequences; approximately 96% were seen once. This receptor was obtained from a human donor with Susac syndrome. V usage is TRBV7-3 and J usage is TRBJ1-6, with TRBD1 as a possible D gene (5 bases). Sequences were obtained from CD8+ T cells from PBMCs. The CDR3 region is CASSLSPLRGSPLHF. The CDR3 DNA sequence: TGTGCCAGCAGCTTATCACCTCTGAGGGGTTCACCCCTCCACTTT. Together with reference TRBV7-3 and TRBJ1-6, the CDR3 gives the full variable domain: GAGVSQTPSNKVTEKGKYVELRCDPISGHTALYWYRQSLGQGPEFLIYFQGTGAADDSGLPNDRFFAVRPEGSVSTLKIQRTERGDSAVYLCASSLSPLRGSPLHFGNGTRLTVT.